This TCR beta chain appears in the sequencing data of a study of T cells in tuberculosis. Sequencing was performed with immunoSEQ multiplex PCR; in TCRdb, only in-frame clones are kept and a portion is missing. Of more than 70,000 clones listed, approximately 91% are singletons. Cells were sorted from thawed PBMC rested overnight and stained with GMM-loaded CD1B tetramer, viability dye and anti-CD3. CD1B tetramers were loaded with Rhodococcus equi-derived C32 glucose monomycolate. V was cut by 7 bases and J by 5 bases, with 9 bases left in between. Germline CDR1 is LNHDA and CDR2 is SQIVND (reference sequence). The CDR3 spans 12 residues.

The receptor comes from an adult woman with latent tuberculosis. The sample comprised CD1b-GMM tetramer-negative cells sorted from PBMCs. The rearrangement joins TRBV19 to TRBJ2-4; D perhaps matches TRBD2 (6 bases). The CDR3 loop is CASMGGENIQYF. CDR3 DNA sequence: TGTGCCAGTATGGGGGGAGAAAACATTCAGTACTTC.